Following are 15 T cell receptor beta chains from one sample sequenced in a study of control samples from healthy donors and cancer patients. The repertoire was sequenced with immunoSEQ multiplex PCR; TCRdb's copy has only in-frame clones and lacks some. The table has more than 85,000 clones, 90% seen once; the top ten hold 4% to 4.5%. Sequencing used blood. The receptors derive from a human donor in good health. The donor label of this sample is uncertain.

The chain employs TRBV19 and TRBJ2-1; 9 positions match TRBD2. Losses at the gene ends were 6 bases for V and 8 bases for J; bases not matched to a gene: 11. The CDR3 length is 15 residues. Germline V CDR1 and CDR2: LNHDA, SQIVND (reference sequence). Here the CDR3 reads CASRSSGVGGDEQFF. CDR3 bases: TGTGCCAGTAGATCTAGCGGGGTAGGTGGCGATGAGCAGTTCTTC. The full variable domain, completed using reference TRBV19 and TRBJ2-1, is DGGITQSPKYLFRKEGQNVTLSCEQNLNHDAMYWYRQDPGQGLRLIYYSQIVNDFQKGDIAEGYSVSREKKESFPLTVTSAQKNPTAFYLCASRSSGVGGDEQFFGPGTRLTVL.

CDR3 sequence reads: CASSFTGDGTGELFF. For the CDR3, the DNA is TGCGCCAGCAGCTTTACAGGGGATGGAACGGGGGAGCTGTTTTTT. V is TRBV5-1 and J is TRBJ2-2; TRBD1 agrees at 7 bases. The CDR3 runs to 15 residues. CDR1 is SGHRS, CDR2 YFSETQ, per germline. Germline trimming cut 2 bases from V and 8 bases from J; bases unmatched to any gene: 9.

The chain is built from TRBV5-1 and TRBJ1-5; D not certain. V lost 4 bases and J lost 2, with 10 bases in between. The CDR3 has 14 residues. Germline loops: CDR1 SGHRS, CDR2 YFSETQ. CDR3 region: CASSTLPGNQPQHF. The CDR3 DNA is TGCGCCAGCAGCACTTTACCGGGCAATCAGCCCCAGCATTTT.

V usage is TRBV24-1 and J usage is TRBJ2-4, with a possible D match to TRBD2 (6 bases). Trimming pared 3 bases from V and 1 base from J, leaving 12 bases between. CDR3 length: 16 residues. Germline V CDR1 and CDR2: KGHDR, SFDVKD. The CDR3 loop is CATSDTGTGAKNIQYF. The CDR3 DNA is TGTGCCACCAGTGATACTGGGACTGGGGCCAAAAACATTCAGTACTTC.

This clone occurred a few times. The chain recombines TRBV27 with TRBJ1-3; no firm D call. The germline V gene encodes CDR1 MNHEY and CDR2 SMNVEV (reference sequence). V dropped 4 bases and J dropped 4 bases, with 14 bases sitting between them. This CDR3 has 15 residues. CDR3 nucleotides: TGTGCCAGCAGTTCGCGGGTTATGGACGGAAACACCATATATTTT. It is translated as CASSSRVMDGNTIYF.

The rearrangement links TRBV11-2 to TRBJ1-4, with 10 bases that match TRBD1. V was clipped by 3 bases and J by 7 bases; unmatched bases: 2. This CDR3 is built from 14 residues. The germline CDR1 and CDR2 sequences are SGHAT and FQNNGV. This chain's CDR3 is CASSLGQGIEKLFF. In nucleotides, the CDR3 is TGTGCCAGCAGCTTGGGACAGGGGATTGAAAAACTGTTTTTT. Combining the CDR3 with reference TRBV11-2 and TRBJ1-4 gives the whole variable domain EAGVAQSPRYKIIEKRQSVAFWCNPISGHATLYWYQQILGQGPKLLIQFQNNGVVDDSQLPKDRFSAERLKGVDSTLKIQPAKLEDSAVYLCASSLGQGIEKLFFGSGTQLSVL.

V is TRBV4-1 and J is TRBJ1-4; D ambiguous. CDR3 length: 17 amino acids. Germline V gives CDR1 MGHRA, CDR2 YSYEKL. Trimming removed 0 bases at V and 8 bases at J, with 19 bases between. CDR3 in DNA: TGCGCCAGCAGCCAAGACTCCAGTGTCCCATCTCGGGAAAAACTGTTTTTT. It encodes CASSQDSSVPSREKLFF.

The rearrangement uses TRBV10-2 and TRBJ1-4; TRBD1 aligns across 9 bases. Germline CDR1 WSHSY, CDR2 SAAADI. Germline trimming cut 6 bases from V and 5 bases from J; bases unmatched to any gene: 7. The CDR3 runs to 15 residues. In DNA, the CDR3 is TGCGCCAGCAGGAGAACCGGGACAGGGAATGAAAAACTGTTTTTT. It translates to CASRRTGTGNEKLFF.

In the case of this clone: Germline and junction disagree at one end, which may indicate a read error. This sequence joins TRBV18 and TRBJ1-1, with D perhaps TRBD1 (6 bases). The length of the CDR3 is 13 residues. Germline V gene data show CDR1 as KGHSH and CDR2 as LQKENI. The CDR3 DNA follows: TGTGCCAGCTCACAGGGGGGGAACGCTGAAGCTTTCTTT. Its protein product is CASSQGGNAEAFF.

The rearrangement links TRBV30 to TRBJ1-6; the D gene is possibly TRBD1 (5 bases). Between the trimmed V and J ends, which lost 2 bases and 6 bases, there was a span of 11 bases. This CDR3 comprises 14 residues. Germline V lookup: CDR1 GTSNPN, CDR2 SVGIG (reference sequence). This CDR3 reads CAWSTDSFNSPLHF. For the CDR3, the DNA is TGTGCCTGGAGTACAGACAGTTTTAATTCACCCCTCCACTTT.

This chain joins TRBV3-1 (or the pseudogene TRBV3-2) and TRBJ2-3; D may match TRBD1 or TRBD2 (5 bases each). The CDR3 consists of 14 residues. Trimming removed 10 bases at V and 6 bases at J, with 20 bases between. From germline, CDR1 is LGHDT and CDR2 YNNKEL (reference sequence). The CDR3 loop reads CATNGADGADTQYF. For the CDR3, the DNA is TGTGCCACCAACGGGGCCGACGGGGCCGATACGCAGTATTTT.

This chain joins TRBV19 and TRBJ1-2; D is undetermined. Trimming shortened V by 6 bases and J by 0 bases, and 14 bases separated the two germline ends. The V gene's germline CDR1 is LNHDA and CDR2 SQIVND (reference sequence). CDR3 length: 15 amino acids. The CDR3 loop reads CASSQIGRTNYGYTF. CDR3 DNA: TGTGCCAGTAGCCAAATTGGGCGAACTAACTATGGCTACACCTTC.

The J gene is TRBJ2-7, the V gene TRBV12-5; tentatively, D is TRBD1 (5 bases). Per the germline V gene, CDR1 is LGHNT and CDR2 is FRNRAP. This CDR3 spans 13 amino acids. Trimming removed 6 bases from V and 7 bases from J, with 16 bases in between. The chain's CDR3 is CASGPQVLGEQYF. Written as DNA, the CDR3 is TGTGCTAGTGGACCACAGGTCCTGGGGGAGCAGTACTTC.

Details on this clone: Sequence at one end of the junction differs from germline and may be a read error. The rearrangement links TRBV28 to TRBJ1-2; 7 bases match TRBD1. The CDR3 is made up of 14 amino acids. The germline V gene has CDR1 MDHEN and CDR2 SYDVKM. The CDR3 DNA reads as TGTACCAGCAGTCCCCCGACAGGGCGGTATGGCTACACCTTC. Amino acids: CTSSPPTGRYGYTF.

The chain carries TRBV18 and TRBJ2-1; 7 bases are a match to TRBD1. V shed 2 bases, J shed 6 bases, and the junction held 4 bases outside the gene matches. Germline CDR1 KGHSH, CDR2 LQKENI. There are 14 residues in the CDR3. The chain's CDR3 is CASSPMTGSNEQFF. The CDR3 DNA reads as TGTGCCAGCTCACCAATGACAGGGAGCAATGAGCAGTTCTTC.